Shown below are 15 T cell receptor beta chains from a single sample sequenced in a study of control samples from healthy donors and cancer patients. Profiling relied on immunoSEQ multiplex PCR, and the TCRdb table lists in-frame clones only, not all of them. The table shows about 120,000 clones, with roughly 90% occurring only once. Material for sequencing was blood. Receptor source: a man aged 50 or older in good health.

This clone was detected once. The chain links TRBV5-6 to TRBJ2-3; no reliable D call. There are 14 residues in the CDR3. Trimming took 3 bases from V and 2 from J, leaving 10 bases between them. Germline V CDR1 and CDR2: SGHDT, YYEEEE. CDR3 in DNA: TGTGCCAGCAGCTGGGATCGAGTCACAGATACGCAGTATTTT. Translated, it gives CASSWDRVTDTQYF.

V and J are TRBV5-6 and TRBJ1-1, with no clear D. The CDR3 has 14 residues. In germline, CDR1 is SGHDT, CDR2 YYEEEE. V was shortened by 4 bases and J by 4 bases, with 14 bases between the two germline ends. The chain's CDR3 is CASSLHPPGTEAFF. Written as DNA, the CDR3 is TGTGCCAGCAGCCTACACCCCCCGGGCACTGAAGCTTTCTTT.

CDR3: CASSQDRVGYTEAFF. In DNA form, the CDR3 reads TGTGCCAGCAGTCAGGACAGGGTAGGGTACACTGAAGCTTTCTTT. The chain links TRBV27 to TRBJ1-1; 8 bases fit TRBD1. This CDR3 spans 15 amino acids. V gave up 5 bases and J gave up 3 bases; unmatched junction bases: 8. Germline CDR1 and CDR2: MNHEY and SMNVEV (reference sequence).

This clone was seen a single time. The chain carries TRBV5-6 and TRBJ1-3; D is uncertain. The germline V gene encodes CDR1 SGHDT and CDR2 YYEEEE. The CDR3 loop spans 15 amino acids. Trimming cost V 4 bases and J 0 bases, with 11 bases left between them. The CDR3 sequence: CASSLQVISGNTIYF. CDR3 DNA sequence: TGTGCCAGCAGCCTGCAGGTGATCTCTGGAAACACCATATATTTT.

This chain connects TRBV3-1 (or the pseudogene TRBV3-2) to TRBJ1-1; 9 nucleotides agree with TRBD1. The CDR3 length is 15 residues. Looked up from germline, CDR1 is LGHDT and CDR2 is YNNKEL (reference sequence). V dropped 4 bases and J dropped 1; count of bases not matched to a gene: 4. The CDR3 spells CASSPRTGENTEAFF. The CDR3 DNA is TGTGCCAGCAGCCCCCGGACAGGGGAGAACACTGAAGCTTTCTTT.

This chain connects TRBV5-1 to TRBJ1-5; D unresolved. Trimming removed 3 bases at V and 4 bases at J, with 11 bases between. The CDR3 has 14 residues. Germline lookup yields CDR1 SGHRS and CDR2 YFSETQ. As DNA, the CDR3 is TGCGCCAGCAGCTCGGACGGTATTAATCAGCCCCAGCATTTT. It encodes CASSSDGINQPQHF.

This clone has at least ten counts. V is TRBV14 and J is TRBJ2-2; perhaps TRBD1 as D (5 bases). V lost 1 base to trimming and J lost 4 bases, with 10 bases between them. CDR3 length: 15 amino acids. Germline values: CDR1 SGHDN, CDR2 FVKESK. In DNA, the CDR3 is TGTGCCAGCAGCCAAGGACAGCGATTCACCGGGGAGCTGTTTTTT. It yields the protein CASSQGQRFTGELFF. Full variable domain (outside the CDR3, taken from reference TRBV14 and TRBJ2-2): EAGVTQFPSHSVIEKGQTVTLRCDPISGHDNLYWYRRVMGKEIKFLLHFVKESKQDESGMPNNRFLAERTGGTYSTLKVQPAELEDSGVYFCASSQGQRFTGELFFGEGSRLTVL.

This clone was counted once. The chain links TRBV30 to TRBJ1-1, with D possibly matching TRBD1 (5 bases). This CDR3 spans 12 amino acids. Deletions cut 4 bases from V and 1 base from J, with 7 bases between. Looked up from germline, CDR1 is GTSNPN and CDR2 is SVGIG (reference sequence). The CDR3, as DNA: TGTGCCTGGACAGGGTCGAACACTGAAGCTTTCTTT. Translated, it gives CAWTGSNTEAFF.

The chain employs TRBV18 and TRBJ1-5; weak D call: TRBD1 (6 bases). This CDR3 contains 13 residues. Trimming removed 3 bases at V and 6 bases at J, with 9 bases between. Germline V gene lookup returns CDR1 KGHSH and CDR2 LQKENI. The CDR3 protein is CASSPGASQPQHF. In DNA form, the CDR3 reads TGTGCCAGCTCACCGGGGGCTTCTCAGCCCCAGCATTTT.

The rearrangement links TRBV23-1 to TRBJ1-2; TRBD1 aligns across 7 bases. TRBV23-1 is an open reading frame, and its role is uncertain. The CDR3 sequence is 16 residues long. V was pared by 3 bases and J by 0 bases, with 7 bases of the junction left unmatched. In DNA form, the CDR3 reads TGCGCCAGCAGTCACCTGACAGGGTGTCCTAACTATGGCTACACCTTC. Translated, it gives CASSHLTGCPNYGYTF.

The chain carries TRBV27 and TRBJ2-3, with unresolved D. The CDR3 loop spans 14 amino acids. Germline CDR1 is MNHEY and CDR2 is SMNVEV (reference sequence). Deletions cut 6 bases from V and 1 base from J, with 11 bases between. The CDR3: CASRLKAGTDTQYF. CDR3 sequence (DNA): TGTGCCAGCAGACTTAAGGCGGGCACAGATACGCAGTATTTT.

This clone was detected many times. The CDR3 sequence: CASGMDRPGEQYF. The CDR3 region has the DNA TGTGCCAGCGGGATGGACAGGCCGGGGGAGCAGTACTTC. The chain carries TRBV5-4 and TRBJ2-7, with TRBD1 matching 7 bases. Germline V gene data show CDR1 as SGHNT and CDR2 as YYREEE (reference sequence). J was trimmed by 7 bases and V by 7 bases; bases with no gene match: 11. This CDR3 has 13 amino acids.

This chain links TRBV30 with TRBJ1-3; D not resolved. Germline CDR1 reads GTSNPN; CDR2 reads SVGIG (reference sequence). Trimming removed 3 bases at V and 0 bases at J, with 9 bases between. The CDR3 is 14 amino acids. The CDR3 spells CAWSVRYSGNTIYF. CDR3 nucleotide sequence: TGTGCCTGGAGCGTTCGTTACTCTGGAAACACCATATATTTT. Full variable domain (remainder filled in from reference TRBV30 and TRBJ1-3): SQTIHQWPATLVQPVGSPLSLECTVEGTSNPNLYWYRQAAGRGLQLLFYSVGIGQISSEVPQNLSASRPQDRQFILSSKKLLLSDSGFYLCAWSVRYSGNTIYFGEGSWLTVV.

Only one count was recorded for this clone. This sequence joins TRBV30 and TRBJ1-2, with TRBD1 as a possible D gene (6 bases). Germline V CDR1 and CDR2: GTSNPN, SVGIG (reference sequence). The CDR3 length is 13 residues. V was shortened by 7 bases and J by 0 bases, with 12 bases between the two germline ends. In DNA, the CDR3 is TGTGCCTTACAGGGTCGGGCTAACTATGGCTACACCTTC. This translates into CALQGRANYGYTF.

The CDR3 loop is CASSLAGSSYNEQFF. DNA of the CDR3: TGTGCCAGCAGTCTAGCGGGGAGCTCCTACAATGAGCAGTTCTTC. The V call is TRBV6-2 or TRBV6-3, the J call TRBJ2-1, with 9 bases lining up with TRBD2. The CDR3 is made up of 15 amino acids. The V gene end was trimmed by 5 bases and the J gene end by 0 bases; junction bases not matched to a gene: 2. CDR1 MNHEY and CDR2 SVGEGT come from the germline V gene.